A single sample is the source of the 21 T cell receptor beta chains below, sequenced in a study of T cell responses to AZD1222 COVID-19 vaccine (dated by TCRdb to about 2021). Library prep was done by the immunoSEQ multiplex PCR assay. As stored in TCRdb, this immuneACCESS dataset retains in-frame rearrangements with V and J assigned. A fraction of the clones does not appear; measured against another copy, unresolved V genes explain less than half of the discrepancy, and the remainder lacks a known reason. Recorded for this sample are about 100,000 clones; around nine tenths of them occurred a single time. The ten most abundant clones make up about 1.8% of the sample. The sample's time point, from its label and the paper: baseline before first vaccination. The input for sequencing was peripheral blood, taken on day 0 of AZD1222 vaccination. These receptors were collected from an adult in good health.

The chain recombines TRBV30 with TRBJ1-2; 8 bases align to TRBD1. Germline CDR1 GTSNPN, CDR2 SVGIG (reference sequence). The CDR3 loop spans 13 amino acids. The ends lost 2 bases at V and 4 bases at J; junction bases unmatched: 3. This chain's CDR3 is CAWSPQGGYGYTF. The DNA of the CDR3 is TGTGCCTGGAGTCCACAGGGGGGCTATGGCTACACCTTC.

The chain uses TRBV27 and TRBJ1-4; the D is unclear. Germline CDR1 MNHEY, CDR2 SMNVEV (reference sequence). The CDR3 has 14 residues. V was pared by 5 bases and J by 4 bases, with 11 bases between. DNA of the CDR3: TGTGCCAGCAGTCTCCGGACTATTAATGAAAAACTGTTTTTT. Translated: CASSLRTINEKLFF. Full variable domain (outside the CDR3, taken from reference TRBV27 and TRBJ1-4): EAQVTQNPRYLITVTGKKLTVTCSQNMNHEYMSWYRQDPGLGLRQIYYSMNVEVTDKGDVPEGYKVSRKEKRNFPLILESPSPNQTSLYFCASSLRTINEKLFFGSGTQLSVL.

This clone occurred once. V is TRBV6-2 or TRBV6-3 and J is TRBJ2-7; the match to TRBD2 covers 9 bases. V was clipped by 4 bases and J by 1 base; unmatched bases: 11. Germline V gene sequence: CDR1 MNHEY, CDR2 SVGEGT. This CDR3 is 17 amino acids long. The DNA for the CDR3 is TGTGCCAGCAGTTTGGAAGCGGGAGGCACCACTTCCTACGAGCAGTACTTC. This codes for CASSLEAGGTTSYEQYF.

The chain carries TRBV9 and TRBJ2-1; a weak D match, TRBD2 (5 bases). The CDR3 has 13 residues. From germline, CDR1 is SGDLS and CDR2 YYNGEE. Trimming removed 2 bases from V and 10 bases from J, with 13 bases in between. For the CDR3, the DNA is TGTGCCAGCAGCGTTTGGGGTGAGGGAGAGCAGTTCTTC. Its translation is CASSVWGEGEQFF.

CDR3 region: CASLGFLNTEAFF. The CDR3 region has the DNA TGTGCCAGCTTAGGTTTCTTGAACACTGAAGCTTTCTTT. V is TRBV28 and J is TRBJ1-1; D is undetermined. The CDR3 has 13 residues. V lost 8 bases and J 0 bases, leaving 10 bases between the germline ends. CDR1 and CDR2 (germline): MDHEN, SYDVKM.

The rearrangement uses TRBV28 and TRBJ2-7, with TRBD1 matching 9 bases. The CDR3 sequence is 13 residues long. Unmatched junction bases numbered 8, after V lost 6 bases and J lost 8 bases. The germline CDR1 and CDR2 sequences are MDHEN and SYDVKM. The CDR3 sequence: CASSLGTGSKQYF. The CDR3 nucleotides are TGTGCCAGCAGCCTCGGGACAGGGAGTAAGCAGTACTTC.

This chain joins TRBV28 and TRBJ2-7; 9 bases line up with TRBD1. The junction had 5 bases not matched to a gene; V was cut back by 6 bases and J by 2 bases. The CDR3 contains 14 residues. Germline loops: CDR1 MDHEN, CDR2 SYDVKM. The DNA of the CDR3 is TGTGCCAGCAGGAGGACAGGGGTAACCTACGAGCAGTACTTC. It specifies CASRRTGVTYEQYF.

This clone was detected only once. The rearrangement uses TRBV18 and TRBJ2-7; no clear D gene. Germline CDR1 and CDR2: KGHSH and LQKENI. The CDR3 loop spans 15 amino acids. V was clipped by 3 bases and J by 2 bases, with 14 bases between them. In DNA, the CDR3 is TGTGCCAGCTCACCCACTGTGGCGACCGCCTACGAGCAGTACTTC. This sequence encodes CASSPTVATAYEQYF.

V gene TRBV28 combines with J gene TRBJ1-1, with 7 positions matching TRBD1. Germline V gene data show CDR1 as MDHEN and CDR2 as SYDVKM. The CDR3 length is 14 residues. Trimming cost V 3 bases and J 4 bases; bases outside gene matches: 5. CDR3 in DNA: TGTGCCAGCAGTTTTCCCAGGGGGGGCACTGAAGCTTTCTTT. This sequence encodes CASSFPRGGTEAFF.

The rearrangement joins TRBV6-5 to TRBJ1-2; the match to TRBD1 covers 8 bases. This CDR3 region has 15 residues. Trimming at V came to 10 bases and at J to 7 bases, leaving 17 bases not matched to a gene. Germline V gives CDR1 MNHEY, CDR2 SVGAGI. Written as DNA, the CDR3 is TGTGCCACACAACCCAGCCCGACAGGGGTCGCTGGCTACACCTTC. Translated, it gives CATQPSPTGVAGYTF.

The chain is built from TRBV5-1 and TRBJ2-3; 14 bases agree with TRBD2. The CDR3 totals 15 residues. Germline CDR1 SGHRS, CDR2 YFSETQ. The J segment lost 5 bases and the V segment lost 4 bases, leaving 3 bases of the junction unmatched. The CDR3 DNA reads TGCGCCAGCAGCCCCGGGACTAGCGGGGGAGATACGCAGTATTTT. It specifies CASSPGTSGGDTQYF.

The J gene is TRBJ1-5, the V gene TRBV10-3, with D unresolved. The length of the CDR3 is 13 residues. Trimming took off 3 bases at V and 7 bases at J, with 10 bases between the two ends. Germline V gene sequence: CDR1 ENHRY, CDR2 SYGVKD. The CDR3 DNA sequence: TGTGCCATCAGTGATTCCGACCGACAGCCCCAGCATTTT. Its protein product is CAISDSDRQPQHF.

The J gene is TRBJ1-2, the V gene TRBV28; possibly TRBD1 for D (6 bases). Germline CDR1 reads MDHEN; CDR2 reads SYDVKM. The V end was cut by 8 bases, the J end by 4 bases, with 14 bases between. The CDR3 spans 13 residues. CDR3: CASFRQASYGYTF. The CDR3 region has the DNA TGTGCCAGCTTCCGACAGGCCTCCTATGGCTACACCTTC.

This clone appeared a single time. This chain joins TRBV5-1 and TRBJ1-1; TRBD1 might be the D (6 bases). This CDR3 comprises 10 residues. Trimming cost V 4 bases and J 12 bases, with 10 bases left between them. Germline V gene sequence: CDR1 SGHRS, CDR2 YFSETQ. The chain's CDR3 is CASSPTGSFF. CDR3 nucleotide sequence: TGCGCCAGCAGCCCAACAGGGTCTTTCTTT.

This rearrangement joins TRBV6-1 to TRBJ2-1, with 8 bases aligning to TRBD2. This CDR3 has 16 amino acids. Germline V gene data show CDR1 as MNHNS and CDR2 as SASEGT. Trimming cost V 2 bases and J 6 bases; bases outside gene matches: 9. In DNA form, the CDR3 reads TGTGCCAGCAGTGAACCCCGGACCGGGACTAGCAATGAGCAGTTCTTC. Translated, it gives CASSEPRTGTSNEQFF.

CDR3 nucleotide sequence: TGCAGTGCTCTCCCCCAAGAGACCCAGTACTTC. Translation: CSALPQETQYF. The chain carries TRBV20-1 and TRBJ2-5; unclear D gene. The CDR3 spans 11 residues. Looked up from germline, CDR1 is DFQATT and CDR2 is SNEGSKA (reference sequence). V lost 5 bases, J lost 1 base, and 5 bases lay in between.

The rearrangement links TRBV6-6 to TRBJ2-7; 9 positions match TRBD2. V lost 6 bases, J lost 1 base, and 4 bases stayed unmatched. The V gene's germline CDR1 is MNHNY and CDR2 SVGAGI (reference sequence). The CDR3 runs 14 residues. The CDR3 sequence: CASSGLAPSYEQYF. As DNA, the CDR3 is TGTGCCAGCAGCGGACTAGCGCCTTCCTACGAGCAGTACTTC.

The chain recombines TRBV18 with TRBJ1-2; 7 bases agree with TRBD1. The germline V gene encodes CDR1 KGHSH and CDR2 LQKENI. The CDR3 has 14 amino acids. V lost 3 bases and J lost 4; bases outside the gene matches: 5. The CDR3 region has the DNA TGTGCCAGCTCACCCTTTAGGGGGCCCTATGGCTACACCTTC. Translating gives CASSPFRGPYGYTF. Complete variable domain (other parts from reference TRBV18 and TRBJ1-2): NAGVMQNPRHLVRRRGQEARLRCSPMKGHSHVYWYRQLPEEGLKFMVYLQKENIIDESGMPKERFSAEFPKEGPSILRIQQVVRGDSAAYFCASSPFRGPYGYTFGSGTRLTVV.

The V and J genes are TRBV5-6 and TRBJ1-2, with D possibly TRBD1 on 6 matching bases. V was pared by 4 bases and J by 5 bases, with 21 bases between. Germline V lookup: CDR1 SGHDT, CDR2 YYEEEE. This CDR3 comprises 16 residues. The DNA for the CDR3 is TGTGCCAGCAGCCTGGAGGGGCAGGGGTCGAGATATGGCTACACCTTC. It specifies CASSLEGQGSRYGYTF. Looking up the rest from reference TRBV5-6 and TRBJ1-2 gives the full variable domain: DAGVTQSPTHLIKTRGQQVTLRCSPKSGHDTVSWYQQALGQGPQFIFQYYEEEERQRGNFPDRFSGHQFPNYSSELNVNALLLGDSALYLCASSLEGQGSRYGYTFGSGTRLTVV.

This chain uses TRBV28 with TRBJ1-1; no clear D gene. V was cut by 5 bases and J by 3 bases, with 19 bases left in between. The CDR3 is made up of 16 amino acids. In germline, CDR1 is MDHEN, CDR2 SYDVKM. The CDR3 nucleotides are TGTGCCAGCAGTCCATACAGCCAAGTTGGGGACACTGAAGCTTTCTTT. Translation gives CASSPYSQVGDTEAFF.

V is TRBV19 and J is TRBJ2-1, with 7 bases that match TRBD2. V shed 3 bases and J 0 bases; nucleotides not matched to a gene: 5. CDR3 length: 16 residues. The V gene's germline CDR1 is LNHDA and CDR2 SQIVND (reference sequence). CDR3: CASSIPSGNSYNEQFF. As DNA, the CDR3 is TGTGCCAGTAGTATCCCAAGCGGGAACTCCTACAATGAGCAGTTCTTC.